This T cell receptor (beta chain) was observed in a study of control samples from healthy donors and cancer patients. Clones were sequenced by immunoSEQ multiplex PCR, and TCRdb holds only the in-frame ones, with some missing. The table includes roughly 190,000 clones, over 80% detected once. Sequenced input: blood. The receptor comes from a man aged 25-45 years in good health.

The CDR3 DNA reads TGTGCCAGCAGCTCCCAAACTCCAAGGAACACTGAAGCTTTCTTT. Translating it yields CASSSQTPRNTEAFF. The chain recombines TRBV5-6 with TRBJ1-1; D unclear. Trimming shortened V by 3 bases and J by 1 base, and 13 bases separated the two germline ends. Germline assignment: CDR1 SGHDT and CDR2 YYEEEE. CDR3 length equals 15 residues.